These 26 T cell receptor beta chains were sequenced from one sample in a study of blood T cells in healthy people across ages. A second PCR, run for about 6 to 11 cycles, used a sample-barcoded 5' primer plus a J-beta primer mix. TCRdb ran MiXCR on the 5' RACE reads and lists one entry per CDR3 protein. This sample has approximately 850,000 distinct CDR3 sequences, with 55% to 70% found just once. Sequencing used blood. The receptors here all came from a man in his thirties or forties in good health.

The V and J genes are TRBV2 and TRBJ1-2, with D possibly TRBD1 on 6 matching bases. V gave up 10 bases and J gave up 0 bases, with 12 bases separating them. Germline CDR1 and CDR2: SNHLY and FYNNEI. This CDR3 region has 13 residues. CDR3 in amino acids: CAIGTIANYGYTF. CDR3 DNA sequence: TGTGCCATAGGGACAATAGCTAACTATGGCTACACCTTC.

V usage is TRBV5-1 and J usage is TRBJ2-3; no reliable D call. Germline assignment: CDR1 SGHRS and CDR2 YFSETQ. The length of the CDR3 is 13 residues. V was shortened by 4 bases and J by 0 bases, with 6 bases between the two germline ends. CDR3 sequence (DNA): TGCGCCAGCAGCAATCCTAGCACAGATACGCAGTATTTT. Translated: CASSNPSTDTQYF.

This clonotype has a handful of counts. The genes are TRBV7-9 and TRBJ2-5; TRBD1 matches 7 bases. The DNA matches TRBJ2-7 better at its end, which makes the J call doubtful. Looked up from germline, CDR1 is SEHNR and CDR2 is FQNEAQ (reference sequence). This CDR3 has 16 amino acids. This CDR3 is CASSLAETGTGYEQYF. In nucleotides, the CDR3 is TGTGCCAGCAGCTTAGCAGAGACAGGGACGGGCTACGAGCAGTACTTC.

The J gene is TRBJ2-7, the V gene TRBV6-5; 8 bases line up with TRBD2. CDR1 and CDR2 from the germline V gene are MNHEY and SVGAGI. Trimming at V came to 4 bases and at J to 2 bases, leaving 4 bases not matched to a gene. The CDR3 runs to 14 residues. The CDR3: CASSLLAATYEQYF. The DNA of the CDR3 is TGTGCCAGCAGTTTACTAGCGGCCACCTACGAGCAGTACTTC.

V is TRBV14 and J is TRBJ2-4, with D maybe TRBD1 (5 bases). Germline V lookup: CDR1 SGHDN, CDR2 FVKESK. V shed 0 bases and J shed 15 bases, with 12 bases lying between them. CDR3 length: 12 residues. The CDR3 here is CASSQEVGLRYF. DNA for the CDR3: TGTGCCAGCAGCCAAGAGGTGGGGCTGCGGTACTTC. The full variable domain, completed using reference TRBV14 and TRBJ2-4, is EAGVTQFPSHSVIEKGQTVTLRCDPISGHDNLYWYRRVMGKEIKFLLHFVKESKQDESGMPNNRFLAERTGGTYSTLKVQPAELEDSGVYFCASSQEVGLRYFGAGTRLSVL.

This clonotype was counted between two and nine times. This chain connects TRBV10-3 to TRBJ1-2; TRBD1 is a possible D gene (5 bases). The CDR3 runs to 14 residues. CDR1 is ENHRY and CDR2 is SYGVKD in the germline V gene. V gave up 6 bases and J gave up 8 bases, with 19 bases separating them. As DNA, the CDR3 is TGTGCCATCAGCGGGTCTAAAGGGACGAGGGGCTACACCTTC. Translated, it gives CAISGSKGTRGYTF.

The chain couples TRBV12-3 or TRBV12-4 to TRBJ2-7; possible D gene TRBD1, 5 bases. The V gene lost 1 base and the J gene lost 10 bases, with 14 bases spanning the gap. The CDR3 spans 13 residues. CDR3 DNA: TGTGCCAGCAGTTTAGGACAGCCCGAGGCCCAGTACTTC. Translated: CASSLGQPEAQYF.

The V and J genes are TRBV9 and TRBJ2-7; D might be TRBD1 or TRBD2, each matching 5 bases. V dropped 1 base and J dropped 6 bases, with 14 bases sitting between them. CDR1 is SGDLS and CDR2 is YYNGEE in the germline V gene. The CDR3 is 14 amino acids. CDR3 DNA: TGTGCCAGCAGCGTAAGTGGGGGAGTCCGCGAGCAGTACTTC. This sequence encodes CASSVSGGVREQYF.

This rearrangement joins TRBV6-5 to TRBJ2-5; 9 bases map to TRBD2. The V and J ends lost 5 bases and 5 bases, in that order; junction bases with no gene match: 9. Germline V gene lookup returns CDR1 MNHEY and CDR2 SVGAGI. This CDR3 contains 15 residues. CDR3: CASSMRRTSVETQYF. The DNA for the CDR3 is TGTGCCAGCAGTATGCGAAGGACTAGCGTGGAGACCCAGTACTTC.

The chain has TRBV7-2 and TRBJ1-2; no reliable D call. The ends were cut back, 5 bases at V and 6 bases at J, with 10 bases in the middle. Germline lookup yields CDR1 SGHTA and CDR2 FQGNSA. The CDR3 runs 12 residues. The CDR3 nucleotides read TGTGCCAGCAGCCCCAGGCCGGATGGCTACACCTTC. Amino acid sequence: CASSPRPDGYTF.

J is TRBJ2-7 and V is TRBV6-2 or TRBV6-3, with TRBD2 as a possible D gene (6 bases). The CDR3 extends over 14 amino acids. Between the trimmed V and J ends, which lost 6 bases and 4 bases, there was a span of 16 bases. Per germline, CDR1 MNHEY and CDR2 SVGEGT. CDR3 coding DNA: TGTGCCAGCAGCCACCGGGGGTTTATTTACGAGCAGTACTTC. Its translation is CASSHRGFIYEQYF.

This sequence joins TRBV3-1 and TRBJ2-7; D call uncertain. Trimming stripped 7 bases from V and 2 bases from J, with 15 bases between. The CDR3 contains 14 residues. Germline lookup yields CDR1 LGHDT and CDR2 YNNKEL (reference sequence). The DNA of the CDR3 is TGTGCCAGCAACCATCCTGATCGACCCTACGAGCAGTACTTC. This translates into CASNHPDRPYEQYF.

This chain uses TRBV20-1 with TRBJ2-4, with unresolved D. The J call is uncertain, as TRBJ2-7 better fits the DNA end. In germline, CDR1 is DFQATT, CDR2 SNEGSKA (reference sequence). CDR3 size: 14 residues. CDR3 DNA: TGCAGTGCTAGAGATCGTTTAGGTCTATCCGAGCAGTACTTC. It is translated as CSARDRLGLSEQYF.

This clonotype was seen once. The chain joins TRBV5-1 to TRBJ2-1; TRBD1 or TRBD2 may be the D gene (6 bases each). Per germline, CDR1 SGHRS and CDR2 YFSETQ. V lost 0 bases to trimming and J lost 10 bases, with 14 bases between them. CDR3 size: 14 residues. The CDR3 sequence is CASSLGSGAGEQFF. The CDR3, as DNA: TGCGCCAGCAGCTTGGGTTCGGGGGCGGGCGAGCAGTTCTTC.

The gene calls are TRBV2 and TRBJ2-5, with D maybe TRBD2 (5 bases). With 6 bases removed from V and 0 bases from J, the gap between germline ends came to 14 bases. Germline V lookup: CDR1 SNHLY, CDR2 FYNNEI. This CDR3 region has 15 residues. The CDR3, as DNA: TGTGCCAGCAGCCCCGCTTCGGGGTACCAAGAGACCCAGTACTTC. Protein sequence: CASSPASGYQETQYF.

The rearrangement uses TRBV12-3 or TRBV12-4 and TRBJ2-5, with 7 bases aligning to TRBD2. V gave up 6 bases and J gave up 5 bases; unmatched junction bases: 12. The CDR3 contains 15 residues. CDR3 bases: TGTGCCAGCAGATTTGCAGGCGGGAGAGGGGAGACCCAGTACTTC. Residues: CASRFAGGRGETQYF.

Remarks on this clonotype: This may arise from a read error, as a much more abundant clone is one base away. J is TRBJ1-6 and V is TRBV15; TRBD1 is a possible D gene (5 bases). The V gene's germline CDR1 is LNHNV and CDR2 YYDKDF (reference sequence). CDR3 length: 15 residues. The CDR3 sequence: CTTSREPQGGSPLHF. For the CDR3, the DNA is TGTACCACCAGCAGAGAGCCCCAGGGAGGTTCACCCCTCCACTTT.

V usage is TRBV2 and J usage is TRBJ2-1; D is uncertain. This CDR3 comprises 11 residues. Germline assignment: CDR1 SNHLY and CDR2 FYNNEI. Trimming removed 8 bases from V and 8 bases from J, with 10 bases in between. The chain's CDR3 is CASQFGHEQFF. The CDR3 DNA follows: TGTGCCAGCCAGTTTGGTCATGAGCAGTTCTTC. Full variable domain (remainder filled in from reference TRBV2 and TRBJ2-1): EPEVTQTPSHQVTQMGQEVILRCVPISNHLYFYWYRQILGQKVEFLVSFYNNEISEKSEIFDDQFSVERPDGSNFTLKIRSTKLEDSAMYFCASQFGHEQFFGPGTRLTVL.

In this sample, this clonotype turned up a few times. The chain has TRBV29-1 and TRBJ2-4; 9 bases map to TRBD2. The J call may be wrong; the DNA end is better matched by TRBJ2-5. The germline CDR1 and CDR2 sequences are SQVTM and ANQGSEA. The CDR3 has 13 amino acids. The CDR3 reads CSVVLAGRETQYF. The CDR3 coding sequence is TGCAGCGTTGTCCTAGCGGGAAGAGAGACCCAGTACTTC.

The rearrangement links TRBV2 to TRBJ2-5, with D unclear. Deletions cut 4 bases from V and 2 bases from J, with 11 bases between. The germline CDR1 and CDR2 sequences are SNHLY and FYNNEI. The CDR3 extends over 14 amino acids. The CDR3 reads CASSVRRSQETQYF. The CDR3 coding sequence is TGTGCCAGCAGTGTAAGGAGAAGTCAAGAGACCCAGTACTTC.

The rearrangement joins TRBV10-3 to TRBJ2-5; 12 bases are shared with TRBD2. The CDR3 contains 15 residues. The V gene end was trimmed by 11 bases and the J gene end by 5 bases; junction bases not matched to a gene: 12. Looked up from germline, CDR1 is ENHRY and CDR2 is SYGVKD. CDR3 sequence: CASLTSGGHRETQYF. The CDR3 region has the DNA TGTGCCTCACTGACTAGCGGGGGTCATAGGGAGACCCAGTACTTC.

V usage is TRBV27 and J usage is TRBJ1-6; 8 positions match TRBD1. CDR1 is MNHEY, CDR2 SMNVEV, per germline (reference sequence). V lost 6 bases, J lost 7 bases, and 8 bases stayed unmatched. The CDR3 is made up of 15 amino acids. This chain's CDR3 is CASRPTGGRNSPLHF. As DNA, the CDR3 is TGTGCCAGCAGGCCAACAGGGGGGAGGAATTCACCCCTCCACTTT.

The chain is built from TRBV20-1 and TRBJ2-5, with 10 bases fitting TRBD2. V shed 6 bases and J 0 bases; nucleotides not matched to a gene: 10. The CDR3 consists of 16 residues. CDR1 is DFQATT, CDR2 SNEGSKA, per germline (reference sequence). CDR3 sequence reads: CSANGLAETYQETQYF. The CDR3 nucleotides are TGCAGTGCCAACGGACTAGCGGAGACCTACCAAGAGACCCAGTACTTC.

This clonotype was seen a handful of times. The chain is built from TRBV6-5 and TRBJ1-2; 7 nucleotides agree with TRBD1. CDR3 size: 14 residues. The V segment lost 2 bases and the J segment 2 bases; nucleotides outside the gene matches: 2. Per germline, CDR1 MNHEY and CDR2 SVGAGI. This chain's CDR3 is CASSYDRENYGYTF. As DNA, the CDR3 is TGTGCCAGCAGTTACGACAGGGAGAACTATGGCTACACCTTC.

V is TRBV7-2 and J is TRBJ2-1, with D uncertain. CDR3 length: 15 residues. V was pared by 4 bases and J by 0 bases, with 10 bases between. The germline V gene encodes CDR1 SGHTA and CDR2 FQGNSA. CDR3 sequence reads: CASSSGASSYNEQFF. CDR3 in DNA: TGTGCCAGCAGCTCCGGAGCAAGCTCCTACAATGAGCAGTTCTTC.

This chain's CDR3 is CASSEYRGRGSPLHF. CDR3 coding DNA: TGCGCCAGCAGCGAATACAGGGGGCGCGGGTCACCCCTCCACTTT. This sequence joins TRBV4-1 and TRBJ1-6; 9 bases align to TRBD1. CDR3 length: 15 amino acids. The J segment lost 10 bases and the V segment lost 5 bases, leaving 9 bases of the junction unmatched. CDR1 is MGHRA, CDR2 YSYEKL, per germline.